This TCR beta chain was sequenced for a study of technical replicates of blood from several donors. V shed 3 bases, J shed 8 bases, and the junction held 9 bases outside the gene matches. The CDR3 runs to 13 residues. Germline V gene data show CDR1 as GTSNPN and CDR2 as SVGIG (reference sequence). TCRdb's table, derived via immunoSEQ multiplex PCR, lists solely in-frame clones and lacks some. The profile shows more than 65,000 clones, just over 95% of them singletons. Sequencing was carried out using T cells isolated from PBMCs. The V call is TRBV30, the J call TRBJ1-2; 7 bases line up with TRBD1. The receptor's source is a human donor in good health. CDR3 DNA: TGTGCCTGGAGCCCAGGGGGTCCGGGGGGCTACACCTTC. Amino acids: CAWSPGGPGGYTF.